The entry below describes one T cell receptor (beta chain). Its antigen is still unknown. TCRdb re-called the reads through MiXCR, storing one row per CDR3 protein. The table includes around 740,000 distinct CDR3 sequences, 35% to 40% detected once. This sample stems from a study of T cell repertoires in cytomegalovirus infection. V was shortened by 5 bases and J by 5 bases, with 19 bases between the two germline ends. CDR1 MDHEN and CDR2 SYDVKM come from the germline V gene. This CDR3 has 15 residues. Study results and caveats: The ex vivo response was dominated by HLA-C-restricted CMV-specific TCR beta clonotypes.

The source material was PBMCs. The chain recombines TRBV28 with TRBJ2-7; possible D gene TRBD1, 6 bases. The sequence was obtained from a human donor in good health (CMV status not recorded). Some clones in this sample may be carry-over from other donors' samples. This chain's CDR3 is CASSPRQGSIHEQYF. The CDR3 bases are TGTGCCAGCAGTCCTCGTCAGGGGAGTATCCACGAGCAGTACTTC.